The 12 T cell receptor beta chains given below trace back to one sample, sequenced in a study of T cell repertoires in cytomegalovirus infection (dated by TCRdb to about 2019). TCRdb records Illumina HiSeq 1500 as the sequencer. TCRdb redid the processing of the public reads, applying fastp at Q25 and MiXCR, and retained in-frame beta chains. Every CDR3 protein is listed once, alongside the most common genes and DNA of its rows. Within this sample are over 300,000 distinct CDR3 sequences, with more than 9% of them counted one time only. The ten largest clones take up over 3.5% of the sample. The sequenced sample consisted of PBMCs. All receptors come from a human donor in good health (CMV status not recorded). Some clones in this sample may be carry-over from other donors' samples.

This clonotype was counted only a few times. The chain uses TRBV20-1 and TRBJ2-1; 7 bases map to TRBD2. J lost 5 bases, V lost 2 bases, and 6 bases had no gene match. Germline values: CDR1 DFQATT, CDR2 SNEGSKA (reference sequence). The CDR3 totals 14 residues. CDR3 sequence reads: CSARKGLRNNEQFF. The CDR3 bases are TGCAGTGCTAGAAAGGGACTAAGGAACAATGAGCAGTTCTTC.

This clonotype was counted only a few times. The chain is built from TRBV6-6 and TRBJ2-2; unclear D gene. The CDR3 spans 14 residues. From germline, CDR1 is MNHNY and CDR2 SVGAGI (reference sequence). V was cut by 5 bases and J by 1 base, with 8 bases left in between. The CDR3 coding sequence is TGTGCCAGCAGTCCGCTCGTGAACACCGGGGAGCTGTTTTTT. This gives the protein CASSPLVNTGELFF.

The sample holds a few counts of this clonotype. This chain connects TRBV6-6 to TRBJ1-5, with D unresolved. There are 13 residues in the CDR3. From germline, CDR1 is MNHNY and CDR2 SVGAGI (reference sequence). With 10 bases removed from V and 4 bases from J, the gap between germline ends came to 14 bases. This CDR3 reads CATQKGINQPQHF. The CDR3 DNA reads TGTGCCACCCAGAAGGGAATAAATCAGCCCCAGCATTTT.

V gene TRBV6-2 or TRBV6-3 combines with J gene TRBJ2-1; D is possibly TRBD2 (6 bases). Germline values: CDR1 MNHEY, CDR2 SVGEGT. This CDR3 contains 16 residues. Between the trimmed V and J ends, which lost 5 bases and 3 bases, there was a span of 17 bases. The CDR3 spells CASSELSGVGYNEQFF. Here the CDR3 DNA reads TGTGCCAGCAGTGAATTGTCGGGGGTGGGCTACAATGAGCAGTTCTTC.

The chain recombines TRBV20-1 with TRBJ2-2; 9 positions agree with TRBD2. Germline loops: CDR1 DFQATT, CDR2 SNEGSKA (reference sequence). With 4 bases clipped from V and 4 bases from J, the junction kept 7 bases outside the gene matches. The length of the CDR3 is 15 residues. In DNA form, the CDR3 reads TGCAGTGCTACGGTTCTAGCGGGATCCACCGGGGAGCTGTTTTTT. Translating it yields CSATVLAGSTGELFF.

The V gene is TRBV6-6, the J gene TRBJ1-2, with 10 nucleotides matching TRBD1. Germline CDR1 MNHNY, CDR2 SVGAGI (reference sequence). Losses at the gene ends were 5 bases for V and 3 bases for J; bases not matched to a gene: 3. CDR3 length: 14 residues. This CDR3 reads CASSPGQGHYGYTF. DNA for the CDR3: TGTGCCAGCAGTCCGGGACAGGGGCACTATGGCTACACCTTC.

In this sample, this clonotype turned up many times. The CDR3 reads CASSSTGGTNNEQFF. CDR3 nucleotide sequence: TGTGCCAGCTCGTCGACAGGTGGGACCAACAATGAGCAGTTCTTC. The chain recombines TRBV18 with TRBJ2-1; D perhaps matches TRBD1 (6 bases). Germline CDR1 is KGHSH and CDR2 is LQKENI. CDR3 length equals 15 residues. The V and J ends lost 6 bases and 5 bases respectively, with 17 bases between them.

The chain couples TRBV24-1 to TRBJ2-4; the match to TRBD1 covers 7 bases. CDR1 is KGHDR, CDR2 SFDVKD, per germline. V dropped 7 bases and J dropped 0; count of bases not matched to a gene: 2. The CDR3 contains 14 residues. The CDR3 sequence is CATRTGEAKNIQYF. DNA of the CDR3: TGTGCCACCAGAACAGGGGAAGCCAAAAACATTCAGTACTTC.

There are a few counts of this clonotype. The chain combines TRBV20-1 with TRBJ1-1, with no clear D. Germline lookup yields CDR1 DFQATT and CDR2 SNEGSKA (reference sequence). Trimming cost V 2 bases and J 6 bases, with 13 bases left between them. The CDR3 is 13 residues long. The CDR3 DNA reads TGCAGTGCTAGATTCTCAAGAGGCGCTGAAGCTTTCTTT. Protein sequence: CSARFSRGAEAFF.

This clonotype has a count of ten or more. The CDR3 sequence is CASSPPGRGTEAFF. The CDR3 DNA reads TGTGCCAGCAGTCCGCCAGGGCGAGGAACTGAAGCTTTCTTT. This chain links TRBV28 with TRBJ1-1, with D maybe TRBD1 (5 bases). CDR3 length: 14 residues. Trimming took off 5 bases at V and 5 bases at J, with 15 bases between the two ends. Germline CDR1 reads MDHEN; CDR2 reads SYDVKM.

At least ten counts were recorded for this clonotype. The chain carries TRBV11-2 and TRBJ2-1, with D perhaps TRBD2 (5 bases). The germline gives CDR1 SGHAT, CDR2 FQNNGV. V was pared by 7 bases and J by 6 bases, with 13 bases between. This CDR3 region has 13 residues. The CDR3 protein is CASTTGILNEQFF. Here the CDR3 DNA reads TGTGCCAGCACCACGGGGATACTCAATGAGCAGTTCTTC.

The sample holds many counts of this clonotype. This chain uses TRBV20-1 with TRBJ1-5, with a weak D call TRBD1 (6 bases). The CDR3 consists of 14 residues. In germline, CDR1 is DFQATT, CDR2 SNEGSKA (reference sequence). V was shortened by 0 bases and J by 7 bases, with 13 bases between the two germline ends. The CDR3 region has the DNA TGCAGTGCTAGAGAAAACAGGGACCGACAGCCCCAGCATTTT. Amino acids: CSARENRDRQPQHF.